The TCR beta chain under discussion was sequenced for a study of human T cells and chemical hapten exposure. Study at large: Alopecia universalis, totalis or areata was present in patients who were mostly female.

Trimming stripped 0 bases from V and 6 bases from J, with 9 bases between. Germline V gene data show CDR1 as SGDLS and CDR2 as YYNGEE. This CDR3 contains 13 residues. Documented time point: pre-sensitization, week 0. Indicated treatment: therapeutic diphenylcyclopropenone sensitization with weekly scalp DPC. MiXCR, run by TCRdb on the RACE reads, gives a single entry per CDR3 protein. The sample contains 300,000 to 450,000 distinct CDR3 sequences, approximately 5.1% of which appear only once. Ten or more counts support this clonotype. The TCR was taken from a woman between 50 and 59 years old with alopecia areata. Some clones in this sample may be carry-over from other donors' samples. The chain recombines TRBV9 with TRBJ1-2; D is unresolved. The material sequenced was whole blood, taken in connection with sensitization to the hapten diphenylcyclopropenone (DPC). CDR3 region: CASSVVLGHGYTF. The CDR3 DNA is TGTGCCAGCAGCGTAGTTCTCGGCCATGGCTACACCTTC.